These 8 T cell receptor beta chains were sequenced from one sample in a study of sequential checkpoint blockade in melanoma (dated by TCRdb to between 2018 and 2021). The sample's treatment or condition label, in plain terms: randomized to nivolumab then ipilimumab (arm A) or the reverse (arm B). The protocol used for the library was the immunoSEQ multiplex PCR assay. TCRdb carries this immuneACCESS record with in-frame sequences only. Its versions omit some clonotypes, under half of them owing to an unresolved V gene in the studies checked, with the rest unexplained. This sample holds about 6,100 clones; roughly 26% were observed only once. Of the sample, more than 7.5% falls within the top ten clones. Sequencing used tumor tissue (inferred from file names), obtained from a patient given nivolumab and ipilimumab in sequence. The receptors come from a human donor with melanoma.

CDR3 coding DNA: TGCGCCAGCAGCTTGGTGGTTGGACAGGGAAAGGCCGGGGAGCTGTTTTTT. Translated: CASSLVVGQGKAGELFF. The genes are TRBV5-1 and TRBJ2-2, with TRBD1 matching 8 bases. CDR1 is SGHRS and CDR2 is YFSETQ in the germline V gene. This CDR3 spans 17 amino acids. Trimming took 0 bases from V and 6 from J; bases not matched to a gene: 10.

V gene TRBV19 combines with J gene TRBJ2-7; a possible D gene is TRBD2 (5 bases). V was trimmed by 10 bases and J by 2 bases, leaving 9 bases between them. Germline-derived CDR1 and CDR2 are LNHDA and SQIVND (reference sequence). The CDR3 has 11 amino acids. The CDR3 bases are TGTGCCACCGGAGGAACCTACGAGCAGTACTTC. Its translation is CATGGTYEQYF.

The chain links TRBV6-8 to TRBJ2-5, with D maybe TRBD2 (6 bases). Germline values: CDR1 MNHGY, CDR2 SAAAGT. V was pared by 5 bases and J by 0 bases, with 10 bases between. CDR3 length: 14 residues. The CDR3 reads CASSTSGYQETQYF. The CDR3 bases are TGTGCCAGCAGTACCAGCGGGTACCAAGAGACCCAGTACTTC.

V is TRBV18 and J is TRBJ2-2, with no clear D. CDR1 and CDR2 (germline): KGHSH, LQKENI. The CDR3 runs to 15 residues. Trimming took off 2 bases at V and 3 bases at J, with 10 bases between the two ends. The CDR3 bases are TGTGCCAGCTCACCAGGGCCAAAGTACACCGGGGAGCTGTTTTTT. Translated: CASSPGPKYTGELFF.

The chain is built from TRBV19 and TRBJ1-5; no definite D call. The V end was cut by 1 base, the J end by 6 bases, with 4 bases between. The CDR3 is 12 amino acids. Germline CDR1 LNHDA, CDR2 SQIVND (reference sequence). Here the CDR3 DNA reads TGTGCCAGTAGTATAGGGGTTCAGCCCCAGCATTTT. Encoded protein: CASSIGVQPQHF. Variable domain in full (rest from reference TRBV19 and TRBJ1-5): DGGITQSPKYLFRKEGQNVTLSCEQNLNHDAMYWYRQDPGQGLRLIYYSQIVNDFQKGDIAEGYSVSREKKESFPLTVTSAQKNPTAFYLCASSIGVQPQHFGDGTRLSIL.

The sample holds many counts of this clone. J is TRBJ2-7 and V is TRBV11-3; D is perhaps TRBD2 (5 bases). V was clipped by 2 bases and J by 0 bases, with 14 bases between them. The CDR3 extends over 16 amino acids. Germline lookup yields CDR1 SGHNT and CDR2 YENEEA. CDR3 sequence reads: CASSLSRGGRSYEQYF. CDR3 sequence (DNA): TGTGCCAGCAGCTTAAGTCGTGGCGGGCGCTCCTACGAGCAGTACTTC.

V and J are TRBV19 and TRBJ2-7; 16 nucleotides match TRBD2. The CDR3 runs 20 residues. Looked up from germline, CDR1 is LNHDA and CDR2 is SQIVND (reference sequence). V shed 5 bases, J shed 0 bases, and the junction held 13 bases outside the gene matches. CDR3 in amino acids: CASSLKAGTSGRAYSYEQYF. CDR3 nucleotide sequence: TGTGCCAGTAGTCTCAAGGCCGGGACTAGCGGGAGGGCCTACTCCTACGAGCAGTACTTC.

This clone was recorded at least ten times. The chain employs TRBV11-3 and TRBJ2-7, with TRBD2 as a possible D gene (5 bases). V was cut by 3 bases and J by 6 bases, with 15 bases left in between. Germline V gene sequence: CDR1 SGHNT, CDR2 YENEEA. There are 14 residues in the CDR3. The CDR3, as DNA: TGTGCCAGCAGCTTTGGTGACCCGAGCGGCGAGCAGTACTTC. Encoded protein: CASSFGDPSGEQYF.